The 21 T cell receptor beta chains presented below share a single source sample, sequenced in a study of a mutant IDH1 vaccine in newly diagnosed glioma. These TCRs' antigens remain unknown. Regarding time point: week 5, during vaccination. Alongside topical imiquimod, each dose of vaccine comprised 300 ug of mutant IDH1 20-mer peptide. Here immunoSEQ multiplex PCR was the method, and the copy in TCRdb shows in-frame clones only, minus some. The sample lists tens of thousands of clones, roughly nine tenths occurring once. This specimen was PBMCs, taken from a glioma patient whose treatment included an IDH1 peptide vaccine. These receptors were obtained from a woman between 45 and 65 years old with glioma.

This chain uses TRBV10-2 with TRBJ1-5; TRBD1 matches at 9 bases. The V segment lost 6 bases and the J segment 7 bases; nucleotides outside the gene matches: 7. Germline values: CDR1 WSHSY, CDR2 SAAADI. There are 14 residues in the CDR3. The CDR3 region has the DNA TGCGCCAGCAGGGGACAGGGACGCTGGCAGCCCCAGCATTTT. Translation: CASRGQGRWQPQHF.

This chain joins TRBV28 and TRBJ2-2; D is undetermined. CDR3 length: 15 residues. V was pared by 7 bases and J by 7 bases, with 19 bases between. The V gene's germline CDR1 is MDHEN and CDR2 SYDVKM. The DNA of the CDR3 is TGTGCCAGCACCCCCCTTTATGGTGGTATCGGGGAGCTGTTTTTT. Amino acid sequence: CASTPLYGGIGELFF.

CDR3 region: CASSEQGTYNEQFF. As DNA, the CDR3 is TGTGCCAGCAGTGAACAGGGGACCTACAATGAGCAGTTCTTC. The chain carries TRBV6-1 and TRBJ2-1, with D possibly TRBD1 on 6 matching bases. Germline CDR1 MNHNS, CDR2 SASEGT. V dropped 2 bases and J dropped 2 bases, with 7 bases sitting between them. CDR3 size: 14 residues.

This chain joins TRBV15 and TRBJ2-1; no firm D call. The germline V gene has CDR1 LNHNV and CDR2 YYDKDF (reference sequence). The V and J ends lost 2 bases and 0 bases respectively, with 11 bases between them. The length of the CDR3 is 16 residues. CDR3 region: CATSRQRTSSYNEQFF. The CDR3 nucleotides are TGTGCCACCAGCAGACAACGAACCAGCTCCTACAATGAGCAGTTCTTC.

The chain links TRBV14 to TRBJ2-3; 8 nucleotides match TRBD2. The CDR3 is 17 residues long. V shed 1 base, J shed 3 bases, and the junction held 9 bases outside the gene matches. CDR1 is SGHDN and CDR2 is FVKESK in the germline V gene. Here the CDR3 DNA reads TGTGCCAGCAGCCAAGCATGGACTAGCTTTTTGACAGATACGCAGTATTTT. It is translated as CASSQAWTSFLTDTQYF. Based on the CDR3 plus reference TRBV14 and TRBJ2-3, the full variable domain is EAGVTQFPSHSVIEKGQTVTLRCDPISGHDNLYWYRRVMGKEIKFLLHFVKESKQDESGMPNNRFLAERTGGTYSTLKVQPAELEDSGVYFCASSQAWTSFLTDTQYFGPGTRLTVL.

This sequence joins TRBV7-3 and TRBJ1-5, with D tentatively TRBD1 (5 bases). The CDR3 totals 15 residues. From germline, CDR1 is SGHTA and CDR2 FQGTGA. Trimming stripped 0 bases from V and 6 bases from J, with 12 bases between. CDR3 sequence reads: CASSLTGTPGQPQHF. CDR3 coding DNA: TGTGCCAGCAGCTTAACCGGGACGCCGGGTCAGCCCCAGCATTTT.

This chain's CDR3 is CASSSDRNTGELFF. CDR3 DNA sequence: TGCGCCAGCAGCTCCGACAGAAACACCGGGGAGCTGTTTTTT. The chain links TRBV5-1 to TRBJ2-2, with D perhaps TRBD1 (5 bases). Trimming removed 3 bases from V and 2 bases from J, with 8 bases in between. The CDR3 is 14 amino acids. The germline CDR1 and CDR2 sequences are SGHRS and YFSETQ.

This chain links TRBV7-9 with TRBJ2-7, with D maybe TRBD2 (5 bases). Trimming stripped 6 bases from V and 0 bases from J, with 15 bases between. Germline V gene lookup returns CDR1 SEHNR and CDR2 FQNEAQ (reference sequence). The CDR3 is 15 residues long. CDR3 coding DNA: TGTGCCAGCAGTCCCCGGGATTTAAACTCCTACGAGCAGTACTTC. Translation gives CASSPRDLNSYEQYF.

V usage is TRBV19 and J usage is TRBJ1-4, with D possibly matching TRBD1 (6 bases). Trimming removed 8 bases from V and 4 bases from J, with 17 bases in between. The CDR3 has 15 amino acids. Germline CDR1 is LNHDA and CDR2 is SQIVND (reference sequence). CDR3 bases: TGTGCCAGTCGCGACCCCGGACAGATTAATGAAAAACTGTTTTTT. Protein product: CASRDPGQINEKLFF.

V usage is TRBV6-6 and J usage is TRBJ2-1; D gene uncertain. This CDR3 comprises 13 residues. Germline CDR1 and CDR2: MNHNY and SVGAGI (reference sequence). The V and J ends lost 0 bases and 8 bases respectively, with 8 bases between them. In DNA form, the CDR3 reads TGTGCCAGCAGTTACTCGAATGGGGATGAGCAGTTCTTC. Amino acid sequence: CASSYSNGDEQFF.

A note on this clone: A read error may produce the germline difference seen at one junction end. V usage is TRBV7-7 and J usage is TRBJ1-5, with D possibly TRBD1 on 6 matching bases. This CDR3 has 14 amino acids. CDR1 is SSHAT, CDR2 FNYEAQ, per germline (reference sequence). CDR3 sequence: CASSLQGEGQPQHF. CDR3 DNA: TGTGCTAGCAGCTTACAGGGAGAGGGTCAGCCCCAGCATTTT.

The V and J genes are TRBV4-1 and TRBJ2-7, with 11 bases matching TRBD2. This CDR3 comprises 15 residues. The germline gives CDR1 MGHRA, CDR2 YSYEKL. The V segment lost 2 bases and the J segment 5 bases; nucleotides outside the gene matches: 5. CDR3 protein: CASSQPVAGGNEQYF. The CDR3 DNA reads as TGCGCCAGCAGCCAACCAGTAGCGGGGGGGAACGAGCAGTACTTC.

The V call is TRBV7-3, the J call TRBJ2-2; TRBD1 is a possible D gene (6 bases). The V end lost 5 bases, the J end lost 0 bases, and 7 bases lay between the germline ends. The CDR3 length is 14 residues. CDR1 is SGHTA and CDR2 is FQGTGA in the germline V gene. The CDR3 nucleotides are TGTGCCAGCAGCCGGACAGCGAACACCGGGGAGCTGTTTTTT. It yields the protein CASSRTANTGELFF. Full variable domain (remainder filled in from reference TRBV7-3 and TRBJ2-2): GAGVSQTPSNKVTEKGKYVELRCDPISGHTALYWYRQSLGQGPEFLIYFQGTGAADDSGLPNDRFFAVRPEGSVSTLKIQRTERGDSAVYLCASSRTANTGELFFGEGSRLTVL.

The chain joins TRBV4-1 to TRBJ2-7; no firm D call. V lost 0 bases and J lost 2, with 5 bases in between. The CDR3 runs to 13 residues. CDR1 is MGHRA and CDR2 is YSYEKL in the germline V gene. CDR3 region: CASSQDWAYEQYF. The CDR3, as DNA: TGCGCCAGCAGCCAAGACTGGGCCTACGAGCAGTACTTC.

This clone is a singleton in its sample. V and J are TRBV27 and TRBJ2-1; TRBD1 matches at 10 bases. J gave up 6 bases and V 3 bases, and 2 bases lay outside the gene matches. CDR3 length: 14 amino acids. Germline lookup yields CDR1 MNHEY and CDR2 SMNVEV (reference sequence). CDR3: CASSLDRGVNEQFF. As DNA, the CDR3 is TGTGCCAGCAGTTTGGACAGGGGGGTCAATGAGCAGTTCTTC.

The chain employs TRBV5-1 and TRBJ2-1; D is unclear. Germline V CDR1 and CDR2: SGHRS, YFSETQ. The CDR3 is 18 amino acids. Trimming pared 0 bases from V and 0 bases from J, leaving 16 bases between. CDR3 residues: CASSLEAARYYSYNEQFF. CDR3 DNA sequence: TGCGCCAGCAGCTTGGAGGCGGCTCGATATTACTCCTACAATGAGCAGTTCTTC.

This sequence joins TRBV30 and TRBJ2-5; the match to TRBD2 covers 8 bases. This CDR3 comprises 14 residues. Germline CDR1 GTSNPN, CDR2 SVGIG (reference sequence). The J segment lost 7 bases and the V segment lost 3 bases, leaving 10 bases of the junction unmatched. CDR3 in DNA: TGTGCCTGGAGCGCGGGGACTAGTTCCGGGACCCAGTACTTC. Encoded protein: CAWSAGTSSGTQYF.

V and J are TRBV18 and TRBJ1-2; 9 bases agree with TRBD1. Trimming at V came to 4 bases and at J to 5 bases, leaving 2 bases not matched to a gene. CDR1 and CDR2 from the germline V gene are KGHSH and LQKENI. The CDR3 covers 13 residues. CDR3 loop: CASSRDREYGYTF. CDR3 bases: TGTGCCAGCTCACGGGACAGGGAATATGGCTACACCTTC.

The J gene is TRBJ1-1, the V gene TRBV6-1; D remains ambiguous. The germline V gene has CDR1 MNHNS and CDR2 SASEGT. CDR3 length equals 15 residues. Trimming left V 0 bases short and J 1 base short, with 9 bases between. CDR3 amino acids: CASSEARQRNTEAFF. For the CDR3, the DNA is TGTGCCAGCAGTGAAGCCCGGCAGAGGAACACTGAAGCTTTCTTT.

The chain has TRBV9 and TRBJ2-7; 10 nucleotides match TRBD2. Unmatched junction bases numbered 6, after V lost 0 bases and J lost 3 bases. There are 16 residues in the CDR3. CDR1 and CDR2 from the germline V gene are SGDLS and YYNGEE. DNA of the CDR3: TGTGCCAGCAGCGTAGGCGGACTAGCGGAGATCTACGAGCAGTACTTC. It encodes CASSVGGLAEIYEQYF. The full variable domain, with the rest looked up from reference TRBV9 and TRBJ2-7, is DSGVTQTPKHLITATGQRVTLRCSPRSGDLSVYWYQQSLDQGLQFLIQYYNGEERAKGNILERFSAQQFPDLHSELNLSSLELGDSALYFCASSVGGLAEIYEQYFGPGTRLTVT.

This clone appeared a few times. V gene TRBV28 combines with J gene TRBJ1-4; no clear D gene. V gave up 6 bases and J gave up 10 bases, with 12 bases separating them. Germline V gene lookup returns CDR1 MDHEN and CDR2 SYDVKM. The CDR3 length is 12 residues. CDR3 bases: TGTGCCAGCAGCCCGCCGCGTGGAAAACTGTTTTTT. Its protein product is CASSPPRGKLFF. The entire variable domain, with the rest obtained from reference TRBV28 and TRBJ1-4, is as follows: DVKVTQSSRYLVKRTGEKVFLECVQDMDHENMFWYRQDPGLGLRLIYFSYDVKMKEKGDIPEGYSVSREKKERFSLILESASTNQTSMYLCASSPPRGKLFFGSGTQLSVL.